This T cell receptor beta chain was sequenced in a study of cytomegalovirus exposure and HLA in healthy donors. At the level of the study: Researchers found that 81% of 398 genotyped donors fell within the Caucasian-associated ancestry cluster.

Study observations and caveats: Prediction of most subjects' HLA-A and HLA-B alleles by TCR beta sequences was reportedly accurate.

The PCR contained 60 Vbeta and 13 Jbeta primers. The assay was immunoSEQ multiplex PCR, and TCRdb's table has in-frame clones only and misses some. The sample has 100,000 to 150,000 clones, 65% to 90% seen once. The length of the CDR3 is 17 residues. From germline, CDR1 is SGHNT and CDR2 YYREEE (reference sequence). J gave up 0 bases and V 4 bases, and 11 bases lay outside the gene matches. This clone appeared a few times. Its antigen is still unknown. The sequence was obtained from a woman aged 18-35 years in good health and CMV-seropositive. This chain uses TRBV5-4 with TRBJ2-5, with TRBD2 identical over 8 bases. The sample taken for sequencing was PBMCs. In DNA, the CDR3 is TGTGCCAGCAGCCGCCGGGGGGGGGTGGGGTACCAAGAGACCCAGTACTTC. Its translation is CASSRRGGVGYQETQYF.